A selection of T cell receptor beta chains follows, all from one sample in a study of T cell responses to AZD1222 COVID-19 vaccine. TCRdb keeps only in-frame clones here, not all; method: immunoSEQ multiplex PCR. The sample shows 200,000 to 300,000 clones, about 92% of them seen only once. The sample was peripheral blood, taken on day 0 of AZD1222 vaccination. These receptors were obtained from an adult in good health. Both conserved end residues are part of each CDR3. The order of the fields is V gene, clone size, D gene, J gene, CDR3 protein, CDR3 DNA. The D gene is left open where the match is weak. The listing skips clone size in some rows; elsewhere it reads once, few, many or a size class.

v_call: TRBV5-1; clone_size: NA; d_call: NA; j_call: TRBJ1-1; cdr3_aa: CASSQRGVGTEAFF; cdr3_nt: TGCGCCAGCAGCCAGAGAGGGGTCGGCACTGAAGCTTTCTTT
v_call: TRBV7-2; clone_size: NA; d_call: TRBD1; j_call: TRBJ2-2; cdr3_aa: CASSPRTSRGTGELFF; cdr3_nt: TGTGCCAGCAGCCCCCGGACTTCCAGGGGGACCGGGGAGCTGTTTTTT
v_call: TRBV19; clone_size: NA; d_call: NA; j_call: TRBJ2-1; cdr3_aa: CASSDPGGGLNEQFF; cdr3_nt: TGTGCCAGTAGTGACCCAGGGGGGGGGCTCAATGAGCAGTTCTTC
v_call: TRBV3-1/TRBV3-2; clone_size: NA; d_call: NA; j_call: TRBJ2-7; cdr3_aa: CASSLIQGYEQYF; cdr3_nt: TGTGCCAGCAGCCTAATACAGGGTTACGAGCAGTACTTC
v_call: TRBV5-1; clone_size: NA; d_call: TRBD2; j_call: TRBJ2-5; cdr3_aa: CASSPSGGEETQYF; cdr3_nt: TGCGCCAGCAGCCCCTCGGGGGGGGAAGAGACCCAGTACTTC
v_call: TRBV10-3; clone_size: NA; d_call: NA; j_call: TRBJ1-6; cdr3_aa: CATDPGVSWSSYNSPLHF; cdr3_nt: TGTGCCACCGACCCAGGGGTCTCATGGAGCTCCTATAATTCACCCCTCCACTTT
v_call: TRBV27; clone_size: few; d_call: TRBD1; j_call: TRBJ2-2; cdr3_aa: CASRDRGVWAGELFF; cdr3_nt: TGTGCCAGCAGGGACAGGGGAGTCTGGGCCGGGGAGCTGTTTTTT
v_call: TRBV3-1/TRBV3-2; clone_size: NA; d_call: NA; j_call: TRBJ2-7; cdr3_aa: CASSQAGGGSYEQYF; cdr3_nt: TGTGCCAGCAGCCAAGCCGGGGGTGGATCCTACGAGCAGTACTTC
v_call: TRBV6-5; clone_size: NA; d_call: TRBD1; j_call: TRBJ1-2; cdr3_aa: CASRGTALSGYTF; cdr3_nt: TGTGCCAGCCGGGGGACAGCATTAAGTGGCTACACCTTC
v_call: TRBV5-1; clone_size: NA; d_call: TRBD1; j_call: TRBJ2-7; cdr3_aa: CASSLVTGMYEQYF; cdr3_nt: TGCGCCAGCAGCTTGGTGACAGGGATGTACGAGCAGTACTTC
v_call: TRBV5-1; clone_size: NA; d_call: TRBD2; j_call: TRBJ2-7; cdr3_aa: CASSLAGGSGNEQYF; cdr3_nt: TGCGCCAGCAGCTTGGCCGGCGGGAGCGGGAACGAGCAGTACTTC
v_call: TRBV28; clone_size: NA; d_call: NA; j_call: TRBJ1-5; cdr3_aa: CASSSDLYQPQHF; cdr3_nt: TGTGCCAGCAGTTCGGATCTATATCAGCCCCAGCATTTT
v_call: TRBV2; clone_size: NA; d_call: NA; j_call: TRBJ1-3; cdr3_aa: CASSENSRSDTIYF; cdr3_nt: TGTGCCAGCAGTGAGAACAGCCGATCCGACACCATATATTTT
v_call: TRBV28; clone_size: NA; d_call: TRBD1; j_call: TRBJ1-6; cdr3_aa: CASSLWTGNSPLHF; cdr3_nt: TGTGCCAGCAGCCTGTGGACAGGCAATTCACCCCTCCACTTT
v_call: TRBV15; clone_size: once; d_call: NA; j_call: TRBJ1-6; cdr3_aa: CATSSGGDYNSPLHF; cdr3_nt: TGTGCCACCAGCAGTGGGGGGGACTATAATTCACCCCTCCACTTT
v_call: TRBV6-2/TRBV6-3; clone_size: NA; d_call: NA; j_call: TRBJ1-5; cdr3_aa: CASTPTGLSPINQPQHF; cdr3_nt: TGTGCCAGCACCCCCACGGGGCTGAGTCCTATCAATCAGCCCCAGCATTTT
v_call: TRBV11-3; clone_size: NA; d_call: NA; j_call: TRBJ2-1; cdr3_aa: CASSPTRYNEQFF; cdr3_nt: TGTGCCAGCAGCCCCACCCGTTACAATGAGCAGTTCTTC
v_call: TRBV23-1; clone_size: NA; d_call: NA; j_call: TRBJ2-5; cdr3_aa: CASSQSSGIGGQETQYF; cdr3_nt: TGCGCCAGCAGTCAATCATCCGGAATCGGGGGTCAGGAGACCCAGTACTTC
v_call: TRBV4-1; clone_size: NA; d_call: TRBD2; j_call: TRBJ2-7; cdr3_aa: CASSQVASGVPYEQYF; cdr3_nt: TGCGCCAGCAGCCAAGTTGCTAGCGGGGTCCCCTACGAGCAGTACTTC
v_call: TRBV6-1; clone_size: NA; d_call: TRBD2; j_call: TRBJ2-7; cdr3_aa: CASSESIAGASSYEQYF; cdr3_nt: TGTGCCAGCAGTGAGTCAATAGCGGGGGCCTCCTCCTACGAGCAGTACTTC
v_call: TRBV6-5; clone_size: NA; d_call: NA; j_call: TRBJ2-3; cdr3_aa: CASSRDTQYF; cdr3_nt: TGTGCCAGCAGTCGAGATACGCAGTATTTT
v_call: TRBV19; clone_size: NA; d_call: TRBD1; j_call: TRBJ1-5; cdr3_aa: CASSSQGANQPQHF; cdr3_nt: TGTGCCAGTAGTTCACAGGGGGCGAATCAGCCCCAGCATTTT
v_call: TRBV19; clone_size: NA; d_call: TRBD2; j_call: TRBJ2-7; cdr3_aa: CASSTHRGTSGAPYEQYF; cdr3_nt: TGTGCCAGTAGCACCCACAGGGGGACTAGCGGGGCCCCATACGAGCAGTACTTC
v_call: TRBV13; clone_size: NA; d_call: NA; j_call: TRBJ1-3; cdr3_aa: CASSFPTGSGNTIYF; cdr3_nt: TGTGCCAGCAGCTTCCCGACGGGCTCTGGAAACACCATATATTTT
v_call: TRBV28; clone_size: NA; d_call: TRBD1; j_call: TRBJ2-4; cdr3_aa: CASRNSGTALLAKNIQYF; cdr3_nt: TGTGCCAGCAGGAACTCCGGGACAGCGCTCCTAGCCAAAAACATTCAGTACTTC
v_call: TRBV11-1; clone_size: NA; d_call: NA; j_call: TRBJ2-1; cdr3_aa: CASSFLSGGARNEQFF; cdr3_nt: TGTGCCAGCAGCTTCCTTAGCGGTGGGGCTAGGAATGAGCAGTTCTTC
v_call: TRBV10-3; clone_size: NA; d_call: NA; j_call: TRBJ1-1; cdr3_aa: CAISERTSSTEAFF; cdr3_nt: TGTGCCATCAGTGAGAGAACTAGCAGCACTGAAGCTTTCTTT
v_call: TRBV28; clone_size: NA; d_call: TRBD1; j_call: TRBJ1-1; cdr3_aa: CASSLPGTAEAFF; cdr3_nt: TGTGCCAGCAGTTTACCTGGGACAGCTGAAGCTTTCTTT
v_call: TRBV2; clone_size: NA; d_call: NA; j_call: TRBJ2-7; cdr3_aa: CASRKGVLSYEQYF; cdr3_nt: TGTGCCAGCAGGAAGGGGGTCCTCTCCTACGAGCAGTACTTC
v_call: TRBV28; clone_size: NA; d_call: NA; j_call: TRBJ1-5; cdr3_aa: CASSSSDQPQHF; cdr3_nt: TGTGCCAGCAGTTCCTCGGATCAGCCCCAGCATTTT
v_call: TRBV27; clone_size: NA; d_call: TRBD2; j_call: TRBJ2-1; cdr3_aa: CASSFRTSGRGQFF; cdr3_nt: TGTGCCAGCAGTTTTCGGACTAGCGGGAGAGGGCAGTTCTTC
v_call: TRBV30; clone_size: NA; d_call: NA; j_call: TRBJ1-5; cdr3_aa: CAWSVGWGQPQHF; cdr3_nt: TGTGCCTGGAGTGTAGGGTGGGGTCAGCCCCAGCATTTT